Below are 18 T cell receptor beta chains sequenced from a single sample in a study of cytomegalovirus exposure and HLA in healthy donors (dated by TCRdb to 2015 to 2018). Library creation used the immunoSEQ multiplex PCR assay. TCRdb re-hosts the immuneACCESS table, in-frame sequences only. Its copies lack some clones; in the studies checked, an unresolved V gene accounts for under half of them, and the cause for the rest is not known. The sample has hundreds of thousands of clones on record, 86% of them singletons. The ten largest clones represent under 0.95% of the sample. Sequenced sample: PBMCs. Receptors were obtained from a woman in her late teens or twenties in good health and CMV-seronegative.

Regarding this clone: The sample has other DNA sequences that encode this CDR3 too. The chain has TRBV27 and TRBJ2-1; 7 bases align to TRBD2. CDR3 size: 15 residues. Germline values: CDR1 MNHEY, CDR2 SMNVEV (reference sequence). V lost 6 bases and J lost 2; bases outside the gene matches: 7. The CDR3 region is CASSLGLAAYNEQFF. The CDR3 region has the DNA TGTGCCAGCAGCCTAGGGCTAGCGGCCTACAATGAGCAGTTCTTC.

This chain joins TRBV6-5 and TRBJ1-2; D is possibly TRBD1 (6 bases). This CDR3 has 14 amino acids. The V and J ends lost 0 bases and 8 bases respectively, with 13 bases between them. Germline V gene data show CDR1 as MNHEY and CDR2 as SVGAGI. The CDR3 coding sequence is TGTGCCAGCAGTTACTCCGGACAGACGGTCGGCTACACCTTC. Translated: CASSYSGQTVGYTF.

The rearrangement joins TRBV11-2 to TRBJ2-5; possible D gene TRBD1, 6 bases. The germline gives CDR1 SGHAT, CDR2 FQNNGV. V lost 5 bases and J 5 bases, leaving 15 bases between the germline ends. The length of the CDR3 is 14 residues. CDR3 nucleotide sequence: TGTGCCAGCAGCAAAGCAGGGGCGCCGGAGACCCAGTACTTC. Its protein product is CASSKAGAPETQYF.

On this clone itself: The same CDR3 can be traced to other DNA sequences in this sample. This chain joins TRBV2 and TRBJ2-3; no definite D call. V gave up 1 base and J gave up 1 base, with 9 bases separating them. This CDR3 region has 15 residues. The germline V gene has CDR1 SNHLY and CDR2 FYNNEI. CDR3 bases: TGTGCCAGCAGTGAAGGAGGATCCGGCACAGATACGCAGTATTTT. Translated, it gives CASSEGGSGTDTQYF.

This chain joins TRBV7-3 and TRBJ2-1; maybe TRBD2 (6 bases). This CDR3 has 16 amino acids. V lost 6 bases and J 4 bases, leaving 19 bases between the germline ends. The germline CDR1 and CDR2 sequences are SGHTA and FQGTGA. CDR3 sequence: CASSFLSSVVYNEQFF. The CDR3, as DNA: TGTGCCAGCAGTTTCCTATCTAGCGTCGTATACAATGAGCAGTTCTTC.

This chain connects TRBV28 to TRBJ2-7; the D gene is possibly TRBD1 (5 bases). Per the germline V gene, CDR1 is MDHEN and CDR2 is SYDVKM. The CDR3 extends over 14 amino acids. V lost 4 bases to trimming and J lost 3 bases, with 13 bases between them. The CDR3 loop reads CASSSPDRSYEQYF. CDR3 DNA: TGTGCCAGCAGTTCCCCTGACAGAAGCTACGAGCAGTACTTC.

The chain joins TRBV10-1 to TRBJ2-3; a possible D gene is TRBD2 (5 bases). Germline lookup yields CDR1 WNHNN and CDR2 SYGVQD (reference sequence). This CDR3 contains 15 residues. V lost 3 bases and J lost 2, with 12 bases in between. CDR3 in amino acids: CASSEIRGATDTQYF. CDR3 nucleotide sequence: TGCGCCAGCAGTGAAATCCGGGGAGCCACAGATACGCAGTATTTT.

V usage is TRBV6-1 and J usage is TRBJ2-3, with D possibly TRBD2 on 6 matching bases. Germline CDR1 and CDR2: MNHNS and SASEGT. Deletions cut 6 bases from V and 8 bases from J, with 9 bases between. There are 11 residues in the CDR3. CDR3 region: CASRLEGTQYF. CDR3 nucleotides: TGTGCCAGCAGGTTGGAGGGTACGCAGTATTTT.

The gene calls are TRBV7-2 and TRBJ1-6; D is unclear. This CDR3 has 13 residues. V lost 6 bases and J 10 bases, leaving 13 bases between the germline ends. Germline CDR1 and CDR2: SGHTA and FQGNSA. CDR3 in DNA: TGTGCCAGCAGTCAACTCGGAGAATCACCCCTCCACTTT. Translating gives CASSQLGESPLHF.

The chain links TRBV5-1 to TRBJ2-2; tentative D call: TRBD2 (5 bases). Germline V CDR1 and CDR2: SGHRS, YFSETQ. Trimming took off 3 bases at V and 7 bases at J, with 10 bases between the two ends. The CDR3 has 13 residues. The DNA for the CDR3 is TGCGCCAGCAGCTCAACTAGTCACGGGGAGCTGTTTTTT. Its translation is CASSSTSHGELFF.

As for this clone: A junction end diverges from the germline sequence, so it may reflect a read error. CDR3 sequence (DNA): TGTGCCACCAGCCGAGAAAGTGATAGCGGGGGCAATGAGCAGTTCTTC. It specifies CATSRESDSGGNEQFF. The V and J genes are TRBV15 and TRBJ2-1; 9 nucleotides line up with TRBD2. Germline CDR1 LNHNV, CDR2 YYDKDF (reference sequence). CDR3 length: 16 amino acids.

The chain links TRBV19 to TRBJ1-1; 7 bases are a match to TRBD1. Per the germline V gene, CDR1 is LNHDA and CDR2 is SQIVND (reference sequence). The CDR3 length is 16 residues. With 6 bases clipped from V and 0 bases from J, the junction kept 10 bases outside the gene matches. CDR3 in amino acids: CASRGRGLLLNTEAFF. In DNA form, the CDR3 reads TGTGCCAGTAGGGGAAGGGGGCTTCTCCTGAACACTGAAGCTTTCTTT. Full variable domain (outside the CDR3, taken from reference TRBV19 and TRBJ1-1): DGGITQSPKYLFRKEGQNVTLSCEQNLNHDAMYWYRQDPGQGLRLIYYSQIVNDFQKGDIAEGYSVSREKKESFPLTVTSAQKNPTAFYLCASRGRGLLLNTEAFFGQGTRLTVV.

The chain has TRBV29-1 and TRBJ2-7; 11 bases align to TRBD1. The junction had 5 bases not matched to a gene; V was cut back by 6 bases and J by 7 bases. CDR3 length equals 12 residues. Germline V gives CDR1 SQVTM, CDR2 ANQGSEA. CDR3 loop: CSVGQGAREQYF. As DNA, the CDR3 is TGCAGCGTCGGACAGGGGGCGAGGGAGCAGTACTTC.

The rearrangement links TRBV30 to TRBJ2-5, with TRBD2 matching 7 bases. CDR1 is GTSNPN, CDR2 SVGIG, per germline (reference sequence). With V trimmed by 3 bases and J by 0 bases, 13 bases remained unmatched. This CDR3 comprises 17 residues. The CDR3 sequence is CAWSRSGRGRYQETQYF. DNA for the CDR3: TGTGCCTGGAGCCGGTCAGGGCGGGGGAGGTACCAAGAGACCCAGTACTTC.

This clone has just a few counts. The CDR3 DNA reads as TGTGCCAGTAGTAATAAGGCGACAGGGGGATACGGAGGCTACACCTTC. It specifies CASSNKATGGYGGYTF. The rearrangement joins TRBV19 to TRBJ1-2, with 9 bases matching TRBD1. The J segment lost 8 bases and the V segment lost 4 bases, leaving 14 bases of the junction unmatched. Germline V gene lookup returns CDR1 LNHDA and CDR2 SQIVND (reference sequence). CDR3 size: 16 residues.

The genes are TRBV6-5 and TRBJ2-7; 8 nucleotides agree with TRBD1. V shed 1 base, J shed 5 bases, and the junction held 7 bases outside the gene matches. This CDR3 has 15 residues. In germline, CDR1 is MNHEY, CDR2 SVGAGI. CDR3 coding DNA: TGTGCCAGCAGTTACTGGGGGCAGGGGGCCAACGAGCAGTACTTC. This gives the protein CASSYWGQGANEQYF.

The chain couples TRBV4-1 to TRBJ2-1; perhaps TRBD1 as D (6 bases). The germline gives CDR1 MGHRA, CDR2 YSYEKL. V gave up 4 bases and J gave up 8 bases, with 15 bases separating them. This CDR3 contains 14 residues. CDR3 sequence: CASSLWRSGDEQFF. CDR3 in DNA: TGCGCCAGCAGCCTCTGGCGCTCAGGGGATGAGCAGTTCTTC.

The rearrangement joins TRBV2 to TRBJ2-3; no clear D gene. CDR1 SNHLY and CDR2 FYNNEI come from the germline V gene. Trimming shortened V by 4 bases and J by 2 bases, and 10 bases separated the two germline ends. This CDR3 region has 14 residues. As DNA, the CDR3 is TGTGCCAGCAGTGCCAGTCGCCTCACAGATACGCAGTATTTT. As protein: CASSASRLTDTQYF.